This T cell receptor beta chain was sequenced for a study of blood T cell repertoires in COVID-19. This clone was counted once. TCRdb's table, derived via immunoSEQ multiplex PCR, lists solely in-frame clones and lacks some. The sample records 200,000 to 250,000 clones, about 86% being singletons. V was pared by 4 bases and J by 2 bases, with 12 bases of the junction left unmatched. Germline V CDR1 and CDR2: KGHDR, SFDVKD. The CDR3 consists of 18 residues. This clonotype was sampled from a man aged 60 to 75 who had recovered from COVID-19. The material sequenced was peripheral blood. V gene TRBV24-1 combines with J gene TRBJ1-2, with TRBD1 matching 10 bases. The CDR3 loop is CATSEAGQGENQNYGYTF. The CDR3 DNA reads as TGTGCCACCAGTGAAGCCGGACAGGGGGAAAACCAGAACTATGGCTACACCTTC.